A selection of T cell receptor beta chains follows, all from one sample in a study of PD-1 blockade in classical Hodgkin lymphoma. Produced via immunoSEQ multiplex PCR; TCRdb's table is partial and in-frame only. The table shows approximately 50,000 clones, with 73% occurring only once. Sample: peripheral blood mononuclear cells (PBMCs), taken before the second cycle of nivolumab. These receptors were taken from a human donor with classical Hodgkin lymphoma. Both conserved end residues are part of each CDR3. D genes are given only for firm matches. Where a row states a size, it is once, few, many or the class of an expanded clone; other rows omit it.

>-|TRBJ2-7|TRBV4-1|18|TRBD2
CASSQDIFPSGSSDEQYF
TGCGCCAGCAGCCAAGATATCTTCCCTAGCGGGAGTTCCGACGAGCAGTACTTC
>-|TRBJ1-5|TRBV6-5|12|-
CASSHGNQPQHF
TGTGCCAGCAGCCACGGGAATCAGCCCCAGCATTTT
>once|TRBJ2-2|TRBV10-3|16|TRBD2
CAIRLTSGRNTGELFF
TGTGCCATCAGGCTGACTAGCGGGAGGAACACCGGGGAGCTGTTTTTT
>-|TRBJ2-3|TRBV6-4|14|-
CASSDRGGTDTQYF
TGTGCCAGCAGTGATAGGGGAGGCACAGATACGCAGTATTTT
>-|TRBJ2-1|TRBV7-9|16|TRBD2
CASSLVTSGRINEQFF
TGTGCCAGCAGCTTGGTGACTAGCGGGAGGATAAATGAGCAGTTCTTC
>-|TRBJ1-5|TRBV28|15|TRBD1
CASSMPGTGSRPQHF
TGTGCCAGCAGCATGCCCGGGACAGGTTCGAGGCCCCAGCATTTT
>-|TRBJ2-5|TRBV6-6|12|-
CASGDREETQYF
TGTGCCAGCGGTGACAGAGAAGAGACCCAGTACTTC
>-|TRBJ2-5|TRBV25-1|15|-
CASSEWMDTGETQYF
TGTGCCAGCAGTGAATGGATGGACACGGGAGAGACCCAGTACTTC
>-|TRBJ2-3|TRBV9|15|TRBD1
CASSSRQGARDTQYF
TGTGCCAGCAGCTCACGACAGGGGGCGAGGGATACGCAGTATTTT
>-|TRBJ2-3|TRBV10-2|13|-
CASTTDFTDTQYF
TGCGCCAGCACTACGGACTTCACAGATACGCAGTATTTT
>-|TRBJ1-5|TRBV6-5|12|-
CASAHGGQPQHF
TGTGCCAGCGCACATGGGGGTCAGCCCCAGCATTTT
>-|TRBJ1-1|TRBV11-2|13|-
CASSFSVNTEAFF
TGTGCCAGCAGCTTTTCAGTGAACACTGAAGCTTTCTTT
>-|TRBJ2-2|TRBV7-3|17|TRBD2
CASSLSLAGVGTGELFF
TGTGCCAGCAGCTTAAGTCTAGCGGGAGTAGGCACCGGGGAGCTGTTTTTT
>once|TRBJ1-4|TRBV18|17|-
CASSPLSGYRSPEKLFF
TGTGCCAGCTCACCACTGTCAGGGTACAGGTCTCCTGAAAAACTGTTTTTT
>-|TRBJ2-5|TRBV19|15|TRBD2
CASSIGWGLGETQYF
TGTGCCAGTAGTATAGGGTGGGGACTAGGGGAGACCCAGTACTTC
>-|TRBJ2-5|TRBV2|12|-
CASSAGTETQYF
TGTGCCAGCAGTGCAGGGACAGAGACCCAGTACTTC
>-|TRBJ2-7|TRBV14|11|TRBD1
CASSQGQGQYF
TGTGCCAGCAGCCAAGGACAGGGGCAGTACTTC
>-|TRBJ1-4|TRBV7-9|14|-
CASSARTANEKLFF
TGTGCCAGCAGCGCCCGGACAGCTAATGAAAAACTGTTTTTT
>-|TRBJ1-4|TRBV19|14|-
CASSASWMGEKLFF
TGTGCCAGTAGTGCCTCCTGGATGGGGGAAAAACTGTTTTTT
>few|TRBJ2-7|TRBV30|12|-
CAWSLLSYEQYF
TGTGCCTGGAGCCTTCTTAGCTACGAGCAGTACTTC
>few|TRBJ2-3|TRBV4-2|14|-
CASSPRTGTDTQYF
TGTGCCAGCAGTCCTCGGACTGGCACAGATACGCAGTATTTT
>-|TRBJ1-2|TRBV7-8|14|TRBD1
CASSSLRGLYGYTF
TGTGCCAGCAGCTCACTAAGGGGGCTCTATGGCTACACCTTC
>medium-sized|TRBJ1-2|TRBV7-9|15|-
CASSLVATPNYGYTF
TGTGCCAGCAGCTTAGTTGCGACCCCAAACTATGGCTACACCTTC
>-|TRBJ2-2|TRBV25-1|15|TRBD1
CASTQGQGYTGELFF
TGTGCCAGCACCCAAGGACAGGGGTACACCGGGGAGCTGTTTTTT
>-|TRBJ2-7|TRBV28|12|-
CASSLPGYEQYF
TGTGCCAGCAGTTTACCGGGGTACGAGCAGTACTTC
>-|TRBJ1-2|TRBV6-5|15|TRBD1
CASSTTGGRNYGYTF
TGTGCCAGCAGTACAACAGGGGGCAGGAACTATGGCTACACCTTC
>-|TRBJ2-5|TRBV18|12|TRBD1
CASSGQQETQYF
TGTGCCAGCTCGGGACAGCAAGAGACCCAGTACTTC
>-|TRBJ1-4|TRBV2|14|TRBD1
CASRLTGGEEKLFF
TGTGCCAGCAGATTGACAGGGGGCGAGGAAAAACTGTTTTTT
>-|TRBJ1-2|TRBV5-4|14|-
CASSLSARNYGYTF
TGTGCCAGCAGCTTGTCGGCCCGTAACTATGGCTACACCTTC
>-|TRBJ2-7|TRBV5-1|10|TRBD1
CASSGRQGMF
TGCGCCAGCAGCGGCAGACAGGGCATGTTC
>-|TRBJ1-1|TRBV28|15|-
CASSLRGLGNTEAFF
TGTGCCAGCAGTCTCCGGGGGTTGGGGAACACTGAAGCTTTCTTT
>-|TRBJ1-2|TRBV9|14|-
CASSGSGGASGYTF
TGTGCCAGCAGCGGGTCTGGGGGGGCTTCTGGCTACACCTTC
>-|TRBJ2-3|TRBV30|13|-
CAWSPPSTDTQYF
TGTGCCTGGAGTCCTCCGAGTACAGATACGCAGTATTTT
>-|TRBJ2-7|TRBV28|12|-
CASSLFGYEQYF
TGTGCCAGCAGTTTATTCGGGTACGAGCAGTACTTC
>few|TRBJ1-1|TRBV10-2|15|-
CASSDQTGANTEAFF
TGCGCCAGCAGTGATCAGACAGGAGCAAACACTGAAGCTTTCTTT
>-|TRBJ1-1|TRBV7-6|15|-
CASSLYSGQNTEAFF
TGTGCCAGCAGCTTGTACAGCGGGCAGAACACTGAAGCTTTCTTT
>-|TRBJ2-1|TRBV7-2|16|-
CASSLTGGGAWNEQFF
TGTGCCAGCAGCCTGACCGGTGGGGGGGCGTGGAATGAGCAGTTCTTC
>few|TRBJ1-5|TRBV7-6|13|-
CASSGGANQPQHF
TGTGCCAGCAGCGGGGGGGCCAATCAGCCCCAGCATTTT
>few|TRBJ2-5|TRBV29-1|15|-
CSVEEGIGRQETQYF
TGCAGCGTTGAAGAGGGTATCGGCAGGCAAGAGACCCAGTACTTC
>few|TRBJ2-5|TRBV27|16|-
CASSPRSFMIKETQYF
TGTGCCAGCAGTCCGCGGTCGTTTATGATCAAAGAGACCCAGTACTTC
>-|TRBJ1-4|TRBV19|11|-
CASTADEKLFF
TGTGCCAGTACCGCGGATGAAAAACTGTTTTTT
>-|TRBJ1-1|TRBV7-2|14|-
CASSTQGGGTEAFF
TGTGCCAGCAGTACCCAGGGAGGGGGCACTGAAGCTTTCTTT
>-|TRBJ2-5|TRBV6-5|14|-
CASSYLAVQETQYF
TGTGCCAGCAGTTACTTGGCAGTACAAGAGACCCAGTACTTC
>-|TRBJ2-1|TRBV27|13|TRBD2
CASSLRREAEQFF
TGTGCCAGCAGTTTAAGGCGGGAGGCTGAGCAGTTCTTC
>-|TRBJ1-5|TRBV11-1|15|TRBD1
CASSPAGTGFQPQHF
TGTGCCAGCAGCCCAGCCGGGACAGGGTTCCAGCCCCAGCATTTT
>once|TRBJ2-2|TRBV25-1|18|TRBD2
CASSAGLAGGSNTGELFF
TGTGCCAGCAGTGCGGGACTAGCGGGAGGTTCGAACACCGGGGAGCTGTTTTTT
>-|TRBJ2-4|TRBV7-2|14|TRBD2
CASSRGLETNIQYF
TGTGCCAGCAGCCGGGGACTAGAAACTAACATTCAGTACTTC
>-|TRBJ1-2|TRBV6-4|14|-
CASTGSEGTYGYTF
TGTGCCAGCACTGGGTCGGAGGGGACCTATGGCTACACCTTC
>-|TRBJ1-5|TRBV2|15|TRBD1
CASSVSGGGNQPQHF
TGTGCCAGCAGTGTATCAGGGGGCGGCAATCAGCCCCAGCATTTT
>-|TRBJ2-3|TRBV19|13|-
CASSDRTGDTQYF
TGTGCCAGTAGTGACAGAACGGGAGATACGCAGTATTTT
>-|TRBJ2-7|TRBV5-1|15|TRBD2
CASSLGSGGAHEQYF
TGCGCCAGCAGCTTGGGGAGCGGGGGGGCTCACGAGCAGTACTTC
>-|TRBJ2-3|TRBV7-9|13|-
CASSLVVTDTQYF
TGTGCCAGCAGCTTAGTCGTAACAGATACGCAGTATTTT
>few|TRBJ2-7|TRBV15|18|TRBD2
CATSRDPRRLASNYEQYF
TGTGCCACCAGCAGAGATCCCCGTCGACTAGCGAGCAACTACGAGCAGTACTTC